This T cell receptor beta chain was obtained from a study of a mutant IDH1 vaccine in newly diagnosed glioma. Study summary: Beginning 4-6 weeks after radiotherapy alone, or with temozolomide cycles, vaccination took place.

CDR3 length: 16 residues. V was clipped by 7 bases and J by 8 bases; unmatched bases: 15. Germline lookup yields CDR1 MDHEN and CDR2 SYDVKM. Documented time point: week 35, safety follow-up. Vaccine doses each comprised 300 ug of mutant IDH1 20-mer peptide, with topical imiquimod. Some clones are missing from TCRdb's copy, which holds only in-frame ones; the method was immunoSEQ multiplex PCR. Altogether tens of thousands of clones are present, roughly four fifths being singletons, with the ten largest covering approximately 7.1%. Comment on this clone: Antigen unknown.

Sequences were derived from PBMCs, sampled from a glioma patient whose treatment included an IDH1 peptide vaccine. The rearrangement links TRBV28 to TRBJ1-4, with TRBD1 matching 8 bases. The receptor comes from a woman in her late teens or twenties with glioma. The CDR3 loop is CASTLPRRGRREKLFF. CDR3 bases: TGTGCCAGCACTCTCCCGCGCAGGGGGCGCCGGGAAAAACTGTTTTTT.